These T cell receptor beta chains were read from a single sample in a study of blood T cell repertoires in COVID-19. Profiling relied on immunoSEQ multiplex PCR, and the TCRdb table lists in-frame clones only, not all of them. The data contain some 150,000 clones, roughly 81% of them singletons. Specimen: peripheral blood. All receptors come from a human donor with acute or convalescent COVID-19. The donor label of this sample is uncertain. The CDR3 runs from the conserved cysteine through the conserved F or W. Each record gives: V gene, J gene, CDR3 length, clone size, D gene, CDR3 DNA, CDR3 protein. D genes are given only for firm matches. The size field is filled for only some rows; it gives once, few, many or a size class.

>TRBV18|TRBJ1-4|13|once|.
TGTGCCAGCTCAACGGCGGGGGGTGAAAAACTGTTTTTT
CASSTAGGEKLFF
>TRBV7-9|TRBJ2-1|15|.|.
TGTGCCAGCAGTCCAGATACAGGTTCCTACAATGAGCAGTTCTTC
CASSPDTGSYNEQFF
>TRBV5-5|TRBJ1-2|13|.|.
TGTGCCAGCAGCTTGGGCCTAACGGGGGGCTACACCTTC
CASSLGLTGGYTF
>TRBV11-2|TRBJ2-7|16|few|TRBD2
TGTGCCAGCAGCTTGGGGCTAGCGGGGCGTTCCTACGAGCAGTACTTC
CASSLGLAGRSYEQYF
>TRBV5-4|TRBJ2-1|16|once|TRBD1
TGTGCCAGCAGCTTAAGCCCCGACAGGGGGCGGGATGAGCAGTTCTTC
CASSLSPDRGRDEQFF
>TRBV11-3|TRBJ2-3|17|.|.
TGTGCCAGCAGCTTAGGGGCCTCTGGAGGTGACACAGATACGCAGTATTTT
CASSLGASGGDTDTQYF
>TRBV4-2|TRBJ2-3|17|few|TRBD2
TGTGCCAGCAGCCGCTCTTCCGGGGGGGCCCTTTTAGATACGCAGTATTTT
CASSRSSGGALLDTQYF
>TRBV29-1|TRBJ2-2|14|.|TRBD1
TGCAGCGTTTACCGGGACAGGGACACCGGGGAGCTGTTTTTT
CSVYRDRDTGELFF
>TRBV18|TRBJ1-1|16|.|.
TGTGCCAGCTCCCCCGCCGTGGGGGGGGCTCTCACTGAAGCTTTCTTT
CASSPAVGGALTEAFF
>TRBV30|TRBJ1-4|15|.|.
TGTGCCTGTTCAGCGACCGCGGCTCTTAATGAAAAACTGTTTTTT
CACSATAALNEKLFF
>TRBV2|TRBJ2-2|15|.|TRBD1
TGTGCCAGCAAGGGGGCAGGGGGGAACACCGGGGAGCTGTTTTTT
CASKGAGGNTGELFF
>TRBV18|TRBJ1-2|17|.|.
TGTGCCAGCTCAGATTCCGGGACACTCGACAATTGGAGTGGCTACACCTTC
CASSDSGTLDNWSGYTF
>TRBV6-5|TRBJ2-1|15|.|TRBD2
TGTGCCAGCACTCCCGCGGGGGAGAGAAGGGATGAGCAGTTCTTC
CASTPAGERRDEQFF
>TRBV20-1|TRBJ1-2|10|.|.
TGCAGTGCCGAAGCGTATGGCTACACCTTC
CSAEAYGYTF
>TRBV3-1/TRBV3-2|TRBJ1-1|17|.|.
TGTGCCAGCAGCCAACGGGTCTTTTGGGGGGAGGGCACTGAAGCTTTCTTT
CASSQRVFWGEGTEAFF
>TRBV10-1|TRBJ2-2|17|.|TRBD1
TGCGCCAGCAGTGAATTGGAGAAGGGGGCGGACACCGGGGAGCTGTTTTTT
CASSELEKGADTGELFF
>TRBV7-6|TRBJ1-4|13|.|.
TGTGCCAGCAGCTCTAGGGGAAGCGAAAAACTGTTTTTT
CASSSRGSEKLFF
>TRBV30|TRBJ1-1|13|.|.
TGTGCCTGGAATAAGCTATTGAACACTGAAGCTTTCTTT
CAWNKLLNTEAFF
>TRBV2|TRBJ2-5|14|.|.
TGTGCCAGCAGTGGGCCGACAGCCCAAGAGACCCAGTACTTC
CASSGPTAQETQYF
>TRBV7-9|TRBJ2-3|14|.|.
TGTGCCAGCAGCTTTTCCACTAGCACAGATACGCAGTATTTT
CASSFSTSTDTQYF
>TRBV21-1|TRBJ2-1|15|.|.
TGTGCCAGTACCAAAACAGGGGACGTCTACAATGAGCAGTTCTTC
CASTKTGDVYNEQFF
>TRBV12-3/TRBV12-4|TRBJ1-1|12|.|TRBD1
TGTGCCAGCAGTTCCGGACAGGCTGAAGCTTTCTTT
CASSSGQAEAFF
>TRBV5-6|TRBJ1-2|14|.|.
TGTGCCAGCAGCTTCCGGACAGCGAACTATGGCTACACCTTC
CASSFRTANYGYTF
>TRBV15|TRBJ1-2|12|.|.
TGTGCCACCAGCAGTCTAAACTATGGCTACACCTTC
CATSSLNYGYTF
>TRBV7-6|TRBJ1-1|13|.|.
TGTGCCAGCAGCTCCCAGGGGAAAACTGAAGCTTTCTTT
CASSSQGKTEAFF
>TRBV7-3|TRBJ1-1|13|once|.
TGTGCCAGCAGCTTTAAAGGAGCGGCGGTAGCTTTCTTT
CASSFKGAAVAFF
>TRBV5-1|TRBJ1-5|14|.|.
TGCGCCAGCAGCCCCGACGGAGGCAATCAGCCCCAGCATTTT
CASSPDGGNQPQHF
>TRBV27|TRBJ1-1|16|few|.
TGTGCCAGCAGTTCGATCAGGGGCAGCCGAAGGACTGAAGCTTTCTTT
CASSSIRGSRRTEAFF
>TRBV18|TRBJ1-1|14|once|.
TGTGCCAGCTCACCGAACTCAGGGAACACTGAAGCTTTCTTT
CASSPNSGNTEAFF
>TRBV4-1|TRBJ1-5|15|.|TRBD1
TGCGCCAGCAGCCAGACAGGGGGCGCAAATCAGCCCCAGCATTTT
CASSQTGGANQPQHF
>TRBV29-1|TRBJ1-2|11|.|TRBD1
TGCAGCGTCGCTGACAGGGGTGGCTACACCTTC
CSVADRGGYTF
>TRBV7-9|TRBJ2-5|15|.|.
TGTGCCAGCAGCTTAGGGGCTACCGTCGGAGAGACCCAGTACTTC
CASSLGATVGETQYF
>TRBV7-9|TRBJ1-5|17|.|.
TGTGCCAGCAGCCGCGCGGACTTTAAGGCCAGCAATCAGCCCCAGCATTTT
CASSRADFKASNQPQHF
>TRBV10-3|TRBJ1-2|14|.|.
TGTGCCATCAGTGAGGACGGGAAAAGAGCTGGCTACACCTTC
CAISEDGKRAGYTF
>TRBV30|TRBJ1-1|13|.|.
TGTGCCGGGCGTCCGGGGGGGTACACTGAAGCTTTCTTT
CAGRPGGYTEAFF
>TRBV3-1/TRBV3-2|TRBJ1-6|13|.|.
TGTGCCAGCAGCCAGCGCCGCCGGGAGGACCTCCACTTT
CASSQRRREDLHF
>TRBV7-8|TRBJ1-5|14|.|.
TGTGCCAGCAGCTTAACAATCGTTAATCAGCCCCAGCATTTT
CASSLTIVNQPQHF
>TRBV15|TRBJ1-1|12|.|TRBD1
TGTGCCACTCAGGGGGCTCTCAAAGAGGCTTTCTTT
CATQGALKEAFF
>TRBV11-2|TRBJ1-4|18|.|TRBD1
TGTGCCAGCAGCTTAGGACCCCCGGGACAGGGGGCGGGGGAAAAACTGTTTTTT
CASSLGPPGQGAGEKLFF
>TRBV5-1|TRBJ1-6|14|.|.
TGCGCCAGCAGCCTACAGGGTTCGAATTCACCCCTCCACTTT
CASSLQGSNSPLHF
>TRBV27|TRBJ2-7|16|.|.
TGTGCCAGCAGTTTATTACCGGGGAGGAGCTCCTACGAGCAGTACTTC
CASSLLPGRSSYEQYF
>TRBV19|TRBJ1-1|16|.|TRBD1
TGTGCCAGTAGTCCCGGGACAGGCATCGCGGGCACTGAAGCTTTCTTT
CASSPGTGIAGTEAFF
>TRBV27|TRBJ2-2|16|once|TRBD1
TGTGCCAGCAGTCCTCCGGGACAGGGGAGCACCGGGGAGCTGTTTTTT
CASSPPGQGSTGELFF
>TRBV4-1|TRBJ1-1|15|.|.
TGCGCCAGCAGCTCGCCCCCGACTAGGGGCACTGAAGCTTTCTTT
CASSSPPTRGTEAFF
>TRBV6-5|TRBJ1-6|13|.|.
TGTGCCAGCAGTTACGCGGTTTACTCACCCCTCCACTTT
CASSYAVYSPLHF
>TRBV24-1|TRBJ1-2|13|.|TRBD1
TGTGCCACCAGTGAGCGACAGGGGTATGGCTACACCTTC
CATSERQGYGYTF